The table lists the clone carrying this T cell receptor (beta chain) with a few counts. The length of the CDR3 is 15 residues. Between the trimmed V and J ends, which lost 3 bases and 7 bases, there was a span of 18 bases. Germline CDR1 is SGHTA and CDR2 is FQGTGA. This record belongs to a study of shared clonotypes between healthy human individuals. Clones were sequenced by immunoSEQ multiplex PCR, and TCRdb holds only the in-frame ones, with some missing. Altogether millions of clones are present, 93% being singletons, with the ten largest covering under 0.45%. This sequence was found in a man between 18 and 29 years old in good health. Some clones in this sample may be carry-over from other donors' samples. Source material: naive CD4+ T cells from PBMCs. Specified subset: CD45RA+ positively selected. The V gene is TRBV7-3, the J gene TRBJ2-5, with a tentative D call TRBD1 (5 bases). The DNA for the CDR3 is TGTGCCAGCAGCTTGTTAGGGGCAGGGCTGGGGACCCAGTACTTC. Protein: CASSLLGAGLGTQYF.